The clone carrying this T cell receptor beta chain appeared once. Its antigen is not known. The source of the sample is a study of shared clonotypes between healthy human individuals. Study conclusions and caveats: At large depth, rarefaction still showed sorted-subset sequencing to be incomplete.

Libraries were prepared by immunoSEQ multiplex PCR; TCRdb keeps only in-frame clonotypes and omits some of them. The table shows around 1.1 million clones, with roughly 74% occurring only once. CDR3 length equals 14 residues. Between the trimmed V and J ends, which lost 5 bases and 3 bases, there was a span of 13 bases. Germline V gene sequence: CDR1 SGHRS, CDR2 YFSETQ. The chain recombines TRBV5-1 with TRBJ2-3; no definite D call. Sequencing was carried out using memory CD4+ T cells from PBMCs. Stated subset: CD45RA-negative fraction. The sequence was collected from a man between 18 and 29 years old in good health. Some clones in this sample may be carry-over from other donors' samples. Here the CDR3 reads CASRITGNTDTQYF. CDR3 bases: TGCGCCAGCAGAATTACGGGTAATACAGATACGCAGTATTTT.